This T cell receptor beta chain was observed in a study of cytomegalovirus exposure and HLA in healthy donors. V dropped 4 bases and J dropped 6 bases, with 14 bases sitting between them. Germline V gene sequence: CDR1 SGHRS, CDR2 YFSETQ. The CDR3 loop spans 14 amino acids. 13 Jbeta primers and 60 Vbeta primers were used for the PCR. The table came from immunoSEQ multiplex PCR; TCRdb's copy has only in-frame clones and leaves some out. The table records roughly 88,000 clones, around three quarters of them present only once. Remarks on this clone: The antigen is not known.

Whole-study findings and limits: The study put 150 to 200 TCR beta chains on its list as cytomegalovirus-associated. Earlier analysis looked at TCR beta V segments, and most were productive about 90% or about 30% of the time. TCR beta sequences reportedly predicted most subjects' HLA-A and HLA-B alleles accurately.

This clonotype originated in a man under 40 in good health and CMV-seropositive. This chain joins TRBV5-1 and TRBJ1-5; tentative D call: TRBD1 (6 bases). Sample: PBMCs. In DNA form, the CDR3 reads TGCGCCAGCAGCCTCACAGGGATGGGTCAGCCCCAGCATTTT. Translating it yields CASSLTGMGQPQHF.